These 29 T cell receptor beta chains were sequenced from one sample in a study of early T cells in non-severe SARS-CoV-2 infection. TCRdb independently ran MiXCR on the 5' RACE reads; one entry per CDR3 protein. Seen here are approximately 83,000 distinct CDR3 sequences, more than 12% observed once, and the top ten hold roughly 3.1%. Sequences were obtained from whole blood. Source of these receptors: an adult who was a healthcare worker with PCR-confirmed SARS-CoV-2 infection or an uninfected control (not recorded which).

This clonotype came up many times. The J gene is TRBJ1-2, the V gene TRBV29-1; D remains ambiguous. Germline V CDR1 and CDR2: SQVTM, ANQGSEA. Deletions cut 1 base from V and 3 bases from J, with 12 bases between. This CDR3 has 14 residues. CDR3 sequence reads: CSVEGGLSDYGYTF. As DNA, the CDR3 is TGCAGCGTTGAAGGTGGTCTGTCTGACTATGGCTACACCTTC.

About this clonotype itself: This may be a read error, as it is one base from a much larger clone. This chain uses TRBV9 with TRBJ2-1; weak D call: TRBD2 (7 bases). The V gene's germline CDR1 is SGDLS and CDR2 YYNGEE. V gave up 4 bases and J gave up 4 bases, with 18 bases separating them. The CDR3 length is 16 residues. The CDR3 bases are TGTGCCAGCAGCCCAGATGCGGGGGCCGGTTACAATGAGCAGTTCTTC. Its translation is CASSPDAGAGYNEQFF.

The rearrangement joins TRBV12-3 or TRBV12-4 to TRBJ1-5, with D perhaps matching TRBD1 (5 bases). Trimming removed 9 bases at V and 3 bases at J, with 9 bases between. The CDR3 sequence is 12 residues long. The CDR3 sequence is CASTQANQPQHF. CDR3 nucleotides: TGTGCCAGTACACAGGCCAATCAGCCCCAGCATTTT.

In this sample, this clonotype turned up a few times. The chain recombines TRBV30 with TRBJ2-3, with D possibly TRBD2 on 6 matching bases. The germline V and J ends were trimmed by 4 bases and 2 bases, with 10 bases remaining between them. The CDR3 is 13 residues long. Germline lookup yields CDR1 GTSNPN and CDR2 SVGIG (reference sequence). DNA of the CDR3: TGTGCCTGGACGTCGGGGGACACAGATACGCAGTATTTT. Translating gives CAWTSGDTDTQYF.

This clonotype was found many times. This chain links TRBV15 with TRBJ2-6; no clear D. Deletions cut 4 bases from V and 1 base from J, with 8 bases between. The CDR3 sequence is 15 residues long. Germline loops: CDR1 LNHNV, CDR2 YYDKDF (reference sequence). The CDR3 nucleotides read TGTGCCACCAGCATTTATTTGTCTGGGGCCAACGTCCTGACTTTC. Encoded protein: CATSIYLSGANVLTF. Filled out from reference TRBV15 and TRBJ2-6, the complete variable domain reads DAMVIQNPRYQVTQFGKPVTLSCSQTLNHNVMYWYQQKSSQAPKLLFHYYDKDFNNEADTPDNFQSRRPNTSFCFLDIRSPGLGDTAMYLCATSIYLSGANVLTFGAGSRLTVL.

This clonotype was seen repeatedly, ten times or more. The chain joins TRBV19 to TRBJ2-1, with D possibly being TRBD1 (5 bases). The CDR3 has 15 amino acids. Trimming shortened V by 4 bases and J by 7 bases, and 17 bases separated the two germline ends. Germline lookup yields CDR1 LNHDA and CDR2 SQIVND (reference sequence). CDR3 amino acids: CASSRGLSLPNEQFF. CDR3 sequence (DNA): TGTGCCAGTAGTAGGGGCCTGTCCCTCCCAAATGAGCAGTTCTTC.

This clonotype was found a few times. The gene calls are TRBV2 and TRBJ1-6; 10 bases map to TRBD1. With 10 bases clipped from V and 7 bases from J, the junction kept 4 bases outside the gene matches. This CDR3 has 13 amino acids. Per germline, CDR1 SNHLY and CDR2 FYNNEI. The CDR3 sequence: CATRGQGNSPLHF. The CDR3 bases are TGTGCCACCAGGGGACAGGGGAATTCACCCCTCCACTTT.

The V call is TRBV4-1, the J call TRBJ2-1; D might be TRBD1 (6 bases). V was cut by 4 bases and J by 0 bases, with 10 bases left in between. The CDR3 covers 15 residues. CDR1 is MGHRA, CDR2 YSYEKL, per germline. In nucleotides, the CDR3 is TGCGCCAGCAGCCTGGACAGACCCTCCTACAATGAGCAGTTCTTC. This sequence encodes CASSLDRPSYNEQFF.

In its sample, this clonotype was seen a few times. This sequence joins TRBV2 and TRBJ2-2, with TRBD1 matching 8 bases. CDR3 length equals 15 residues. Germline V CDR1 and CDR2: SNHLY, FYNNEI. The V segment lost 1 base and the J segment 6 bases; nucleotides outside the gene matches: 4. CDR3 protein: CASSEGTGLSGELFF. The CDR3 region has the DNA TGTGCCAGCAGTGAAGGGACAGGGTTATCCGGGGAGCTGTTTTTT. Drawing the rest from reference TRBV2 and TRBJ2-2, the complete variable domain is EPEVTQTPSHQVTQMGQEVILRCVPISNHLYFYWYRQILGQKVEFLVSFYNNEISEKSEIFDDQFSVERPDGSNFTLKIRSTKLEDSAMYFCASSEGTGLSGELFFGEGSRLTVL.

The sample holds many counts of this clonotype. V and J are TRBV20-1 and TRBJ1-1; the D is unclear. The V end was cut by 0 bases, the J end by 3 bases, with 8 bases between. This CDR3 is built from 13 residues. Germline V gene lookup returns CDR1 DFQATT and CDR2 SNEGSKA (reference sequence). Here the CDR3 reads CSARDYRYTEAFF. For the CDR3, the DNA is TGCAGTGCTAGAGATTACCGGTACACTGAAGCTTTCTTT.

This clonotype has more than one count but fewer than ten. The V call is TRBV7-6, the J call TRBJ2-1; D remains ambiguous. The V and J ends lost 5 bases and 5 bases respectively, with 10 bases between them. The CDR3 totals 13 residues. The germline V gene encodes CDR1 SGHVS and CDR2 FNYEAQ. CDR3 in amino acids: CASSLGPNNEQFF. The CDR3 nucleotides read TGTGCCAGCAGCCTTGGACCGAACAATGAGCAGTTCTTC.

This chain uses TRBV28 with TRBJ2-1; D call uncertain. V shed 5 bases and J shed 2 bases, with 10 bases lying between them. The CDR3 is made up of 14 amino acids. Germline V gene lookup returns CDR1 MDHEN and CDR2 SYDVKM. Here the CDR3 reads CASSEVRPYNEQFF. Written as DNA, the CDR3 is TGTGCCAGCAGTGAGGTTAGACCCTACAATGAGCAGTTCTTC.

This clonotype occurred a few times. The V gene is TRBV10-2, the J gene TRBJ2-3, with D perhaps matching TRBD1 (5 bases). This CDR3 is 14 amino acids long. In germline, CDR1 is WSHSY, CDR2 SAAADI. Trimming took off 3 bases at V and 3 bases at J, with 10 bases between the two ends. CDR3 bases: TGCGCCAGCAGTGACACAGGAGCTACAGATACGCAGTATTTT. Encoded protein: CASSDTGATDTQYF.

On this clonotype itself: Mismatch with germline at one junction end may stem from a read error. The chain combines TRBV3-1 with TRBJ2-7, with 8 bases matching TRBD2. Germline-derived CDR1 and CDR2 are LGHDT and YNNKEL (reference sequence). The CDR3 spans 14 residues. The CDR3 nucleotides read TGTGCCAGCAGCCAAGAGCGGGGGGCCTACGAGCGGTACTTC. Translating it yields CASSQERGAYERYF.

In its sample, this clonotype was seen many times. Compared with germline, one end of the junction differs, possibly owing to a read error. V and J are TRBV7-7 and TRBJ2-2; 8 nucleotides align to TRBD1. This CDR3 is 15 amino acids long. Looked up from germline, CDR1 is SSHAT and CDR2 is FNYEAQ (reference sequence). CDR3 sequence (DNA): TGTGCTAGCAGCCTAGGACAGGGAGTACCCGGGGAGCTGTTTTTT. It codes for CASSLGQGVPGELFF.

This clonotype was observed a handful of times. This chain joins TRBV19 and TRBJ2-2, with D tentatively TRBD2 (6 bases). The CDR3 spans 13 residues. Trimming took off 11 bases at V and 0 bases at J, with 10 bases between the two ends. Germline CDR1 reads LNHDA; CDR2 reads SQIVND (reference sequence). CDR3 sequence (DNA): TGTGCCTCGGGAGCCACGAACACCGGGGAGCTGTTTTTT. It translates to CASGATNTGELFF.

The gene calls are TRBV19 and TRBJ2-6; 7 nucleotides match TRBD2. The CDR3 runs to 18 residues. The V and J ends lost 5 bases and 0 bases, in that order; junction bases with no gene match: 10. The germline V gene encodes CDR1 LNHDA and CDR2 SQIVND (reference sequence). In DNA form, the CDR3 reads TGTGCCAGTAGTCCGGGACTACTACCCCCCTCTGGGGCCAACGTCCTGACTTTC. Translation gives CASSPGLLPPSGANVLTF.

The chain couples TRBV5-1 to TRBJ1-5; D not resolved. Trimming stripped 5 bases from V and 0 bases from J, with 6 bases between. The CDR3 has 13 residues. Per the germline V gene, CDR1 is SGHRS and CDR2 is YFSETQ. Here the CDR3 reads CASRQSSNQPQHF. In DNA form, the CDR3 reads TGCGCCAGCAGACAGAGTAGCAATCAGCCCCAGCATTTT.

This clonotype was picked up a small number of times. V usage is TRBV24-1 and J usage is TRBJ2-5, with 7 bases identical to TRBD1. The germline V gene has CDR1 KGHDR and CDR2 SFDVKD. The trim removed 8 bases at V and 8 bases at J, leaving 13 bases unmatched. This CDR3 comprises 14 residues. CDR3 residues: CATKTGDGIGTQYF. CDR3 in DNA: TGTGCCACCAAAACAGGGGATGGGATCGGAACCCAGTACTTC.

This clonotype appeared a few times. This chain joins TRBV2 and TRBJ2-7, with D maybe TRBD1 (6 bases). V was cut by 6 bases and J by 5 bases, with 8 bases left in between. From germline, CDR1 is SNHLY and CDR2 FYNNEI. This CDR3 has 11 amino acids. The CDR3 DNA sequence: TGTGCCAGCAGAAGACAGGACGAGCAGTACTTC. Protein sequence: CASRRQDEQYF.

This clonotype has more than one count but fewer than ten. V and J are TRBV12-3 or TRBV12-4 and TRBJ2-2, with D perhaps matching TRBD2 (7 bases). V dropped 7 bases and J dropped 3 bases, with 24 bases sitting between them. The length of the CDR3 is 18 residues. CDR3: CASTSPGGRGVDTGELFF. The CDR3 DNA is TGTGCCAGCACCTCCCCCGGGGGGCGCGGGGTTGACACCGGGGAGCTGTTTTTT.

This clonotype was found a few times. The chain uses TRBV9 and TRBJ2-3, with D tentatively TRBD1 (6 bases). Germline V CDR1 and CDR2: SGDLS, YYNGEE. This CDR3 region has 16 residues. The ends were cut back, 4 bases at V and 0 bases at J, with 15 bases in the middle. The CDR3 DNA follows: TGTGCCAGCAGCCTAAAGACAGGTTCTAGCACAGATACGCAGTATTTT. It encodes CASSLKTGSSTDTQYF.

This clonotype was recorded at least ten times. The CDR3 nucleotides read TGTGCCAGCAGTATCGGGGGGTCCTCGAATGAGCAGTTCTTC. Translation: CASSIGGSSNEQFF. This chain joins TRBV6-5 and TRBJ2-1; 7 bases are shared with TRBD2. The CDR3 spans 14 residues. V shed 5 bases and J 7 bases; nucleotides not matched to a gene: 8. The germline V gene has CDR1 MNHEY and CDR2 SVGAGI.

The chain uses TRBV7-2 and TRBJ1-2; possibly TRBD1 for D (6 bases). Germline V gives CDR1 SGHTA, CDR2 FQGNSA. The CDR3 is 11 amino acids. Trimming pared 8 bases from V and 4 bases from J, leaving 8 bases between. DNA of the CDR3: TGTGCCAGCGGACAGACCTATGGCTACACCTTC. It translates to CASGQTYGYTF.

Many counts were recorded for this clonotype. The chain's CDR3 is CASSSGVQPQHF. In nucleotides, the CDR3 is TGTGCCAGCAGCTCCGGGGTTCAGCCCCAGCATTTT. This chain uses TRBV7-9 with TRBJ1-5; no clear D gene. The CDR3 loop spans 12 amino acids. Trimming stripped 4 bases from V and 6 bases from J, with 7 bases between. The germline CDR1 and CDR2 sequences are SEHNR and FQNEAQ (reference sequence).

A word on this clonotype: This may stem from a read error, because a much larger clone lies one nucleotide away. The V call is TRBV7-6, the J call TRBJ2-7, with D tentatively TRBD2 (5 bases). Germline CDR1 and CDR2: SGHVS and FNYEAQ. CDR3 length equals 13 residues. V lost 1 base and J 3 bases, leaving 7 bases between the germline ends. CDR3 nucleotides: TGTGCCAGCAGCTTAGGACGGGACTACGAGCAGTACTTC. It is translated as CASSLGRDYEQYF.

This clonotype has more than one count but fewer than ten. V is TRBV5-1 and J is TRBJ2-3, with 7 bases that match TRBD1. The CDR3 has 15 amino acids. The J segment lost 2 bases and the V segment lost 3 bases, leaving 6 bases of the junction unmatched. Germline CDR1 is SGHRS and CDR2 is YFSETQ. CDR3 sequence (DNA): TGCGCCAGCAGCTCTACAGGGGATATCACAGATACGCAGTATTTT. Translating it yields CASSSTGDITDTQYF.

This sequence joins TRBV29-1 and TRBJ2-5; D remains ambiguous. This CDR3 spans 13 amino acids. CDR1 SQVTM and CDR2 ANQGSEA come from the germline V gene. The germline V and J ends were trimmed by 2 bases and 5 bases, with 12 bases remaining between them. The CDR3 loop is CSVEHGTGETQYF. CDR3 bases: TGCAGCGTTGAACACGGAACCGGGGAGACCCAGTACTTC.

This clonotype was seen only a few times. The chain employs TRBV6-6 and TRBJ1-2; possible D gene TRBD1, 5 bases. The CDR3 totals 13 residues. From germline, CDR1 is MNHNY and CDR2 SVGAGI (reference sequence). Trimming cost V 6 bases and J 8 bases, with 16 bases left between them. This CDR3 is CASSLQGERGYTF. The DNA of the CDR3 is TGTGCCAGCAGCCTACAAGGGGAACGGGGCTACACCTTC.